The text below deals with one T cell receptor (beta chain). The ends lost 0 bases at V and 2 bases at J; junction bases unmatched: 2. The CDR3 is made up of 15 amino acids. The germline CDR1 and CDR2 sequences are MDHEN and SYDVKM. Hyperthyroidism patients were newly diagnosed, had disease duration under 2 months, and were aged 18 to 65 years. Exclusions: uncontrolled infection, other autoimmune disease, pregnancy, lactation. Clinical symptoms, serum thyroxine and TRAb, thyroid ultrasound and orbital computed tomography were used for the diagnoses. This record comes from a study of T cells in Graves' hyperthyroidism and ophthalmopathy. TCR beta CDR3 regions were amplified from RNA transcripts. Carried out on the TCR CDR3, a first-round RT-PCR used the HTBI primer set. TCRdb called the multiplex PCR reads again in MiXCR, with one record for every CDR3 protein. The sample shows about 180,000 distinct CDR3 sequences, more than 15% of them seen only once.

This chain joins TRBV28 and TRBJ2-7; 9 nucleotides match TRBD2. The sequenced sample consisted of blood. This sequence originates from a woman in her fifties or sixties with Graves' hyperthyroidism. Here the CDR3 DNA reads TGTGCCAGCAGTTTATGGTCTAGCGGGACCTACGAGCAGTACTTC. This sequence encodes CASSLWSSGTYEQYF.